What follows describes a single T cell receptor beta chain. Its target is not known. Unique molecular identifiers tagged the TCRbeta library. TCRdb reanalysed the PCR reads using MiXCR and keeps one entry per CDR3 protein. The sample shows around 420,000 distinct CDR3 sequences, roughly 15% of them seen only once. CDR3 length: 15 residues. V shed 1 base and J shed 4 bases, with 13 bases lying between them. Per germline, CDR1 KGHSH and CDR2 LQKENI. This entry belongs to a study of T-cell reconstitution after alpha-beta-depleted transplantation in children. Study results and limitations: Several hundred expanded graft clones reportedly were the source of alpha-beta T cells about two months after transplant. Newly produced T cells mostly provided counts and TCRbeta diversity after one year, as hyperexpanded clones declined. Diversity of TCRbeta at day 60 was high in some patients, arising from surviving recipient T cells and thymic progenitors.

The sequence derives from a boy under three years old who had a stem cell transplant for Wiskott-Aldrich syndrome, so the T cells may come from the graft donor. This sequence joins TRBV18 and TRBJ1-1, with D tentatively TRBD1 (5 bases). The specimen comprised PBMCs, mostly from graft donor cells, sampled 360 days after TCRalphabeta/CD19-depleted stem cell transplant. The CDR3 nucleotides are TGTGCCAGCTCACCACTCGGGGCGAAGAGCACTGAAGCTTTCTTT. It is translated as CASSPLGAKSTEAFF.